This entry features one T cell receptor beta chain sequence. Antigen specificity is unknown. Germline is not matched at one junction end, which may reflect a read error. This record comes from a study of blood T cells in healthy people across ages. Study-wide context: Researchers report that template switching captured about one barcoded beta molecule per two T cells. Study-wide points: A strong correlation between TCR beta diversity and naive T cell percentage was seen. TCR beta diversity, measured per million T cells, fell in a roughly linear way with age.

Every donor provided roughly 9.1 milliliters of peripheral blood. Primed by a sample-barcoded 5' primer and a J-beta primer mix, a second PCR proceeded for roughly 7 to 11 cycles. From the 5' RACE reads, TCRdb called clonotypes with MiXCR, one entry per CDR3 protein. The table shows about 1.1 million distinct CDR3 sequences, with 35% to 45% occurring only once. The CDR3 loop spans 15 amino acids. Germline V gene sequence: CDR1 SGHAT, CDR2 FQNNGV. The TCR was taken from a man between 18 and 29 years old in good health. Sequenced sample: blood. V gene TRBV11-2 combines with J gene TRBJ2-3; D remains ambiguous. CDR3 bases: TGTGCCAGCAGCTCTGGACCCCCGAACACAGATACGCTGTATTTT. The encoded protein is CASSSGPPNTDTLYF.